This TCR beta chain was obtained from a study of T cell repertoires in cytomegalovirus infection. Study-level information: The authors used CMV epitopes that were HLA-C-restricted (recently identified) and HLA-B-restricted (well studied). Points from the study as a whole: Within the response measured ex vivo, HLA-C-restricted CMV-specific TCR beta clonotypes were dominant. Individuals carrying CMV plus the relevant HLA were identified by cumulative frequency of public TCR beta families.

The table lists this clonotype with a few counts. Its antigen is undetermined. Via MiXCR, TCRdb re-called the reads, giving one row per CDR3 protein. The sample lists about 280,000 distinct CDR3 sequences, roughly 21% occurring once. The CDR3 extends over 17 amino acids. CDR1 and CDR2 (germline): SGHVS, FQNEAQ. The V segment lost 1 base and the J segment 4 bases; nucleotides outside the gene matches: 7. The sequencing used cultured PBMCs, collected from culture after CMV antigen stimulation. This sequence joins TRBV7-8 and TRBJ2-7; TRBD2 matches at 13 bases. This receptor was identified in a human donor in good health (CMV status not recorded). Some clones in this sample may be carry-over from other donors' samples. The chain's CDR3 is CASSLGGTSGMTYEQYF. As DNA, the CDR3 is TGTGCCAGCAGCTTAGGGGGGACTAGCGGGATGACATACGAGCAGTACTTC.